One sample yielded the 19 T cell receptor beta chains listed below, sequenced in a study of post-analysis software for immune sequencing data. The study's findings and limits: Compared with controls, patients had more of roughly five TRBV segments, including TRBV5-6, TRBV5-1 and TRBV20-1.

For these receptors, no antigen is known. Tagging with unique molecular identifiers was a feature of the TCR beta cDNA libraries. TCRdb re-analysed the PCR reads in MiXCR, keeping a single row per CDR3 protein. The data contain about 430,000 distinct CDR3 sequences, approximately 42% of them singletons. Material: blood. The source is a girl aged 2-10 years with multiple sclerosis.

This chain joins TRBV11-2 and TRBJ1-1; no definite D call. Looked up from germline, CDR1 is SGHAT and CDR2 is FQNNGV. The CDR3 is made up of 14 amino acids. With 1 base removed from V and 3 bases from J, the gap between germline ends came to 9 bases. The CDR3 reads CASSLGGWDTEAFF. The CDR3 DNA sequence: TGTGCCAGCAGCTTAGGGGGATGGGACACTGAAGCTTTCTTT.

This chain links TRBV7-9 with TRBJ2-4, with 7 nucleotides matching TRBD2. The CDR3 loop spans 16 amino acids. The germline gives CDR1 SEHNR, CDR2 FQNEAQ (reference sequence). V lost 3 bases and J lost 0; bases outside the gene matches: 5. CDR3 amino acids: CASSLTGGLAKNIQYF. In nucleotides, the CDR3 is TGTGCCAGCAGCTTGACGGGAGGACTAGCCAAAAACATTCAGTACTTC.

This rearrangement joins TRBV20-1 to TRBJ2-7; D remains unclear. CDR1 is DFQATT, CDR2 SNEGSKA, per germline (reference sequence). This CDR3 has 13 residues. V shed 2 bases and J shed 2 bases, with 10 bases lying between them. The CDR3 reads CSARPFGPYEQYF. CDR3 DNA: TGCAGTGCTAGACCCTTCGGGCCCTACGAGCAGTACTTC.

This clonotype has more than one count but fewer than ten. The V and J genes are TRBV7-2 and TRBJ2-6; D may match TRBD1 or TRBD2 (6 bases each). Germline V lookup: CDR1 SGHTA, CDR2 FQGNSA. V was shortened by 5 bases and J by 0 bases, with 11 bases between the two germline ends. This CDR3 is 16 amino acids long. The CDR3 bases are TGTGCCAGCAGCAGGGGGGTCAGCTCTGGGGCCAACGTCCTGACTTTC. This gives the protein CASSRGVSSGANVLTF.

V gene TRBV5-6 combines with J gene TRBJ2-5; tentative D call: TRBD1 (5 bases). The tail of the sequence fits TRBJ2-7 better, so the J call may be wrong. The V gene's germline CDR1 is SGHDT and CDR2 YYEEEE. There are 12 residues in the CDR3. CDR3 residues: CASSLDRAEQYF. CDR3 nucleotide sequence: TGTGCCAGCAGCTTAGACAGAGCCGAGCAGTACTTC.

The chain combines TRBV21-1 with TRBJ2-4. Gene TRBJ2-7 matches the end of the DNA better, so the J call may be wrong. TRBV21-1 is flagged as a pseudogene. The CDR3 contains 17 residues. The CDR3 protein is CASSKGRKWSLGYEQYF. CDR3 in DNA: TGTGCCAGCAGCAAAGGTAGAAAATGGTCCTTGGGCTACGAGCAGTACTTC.

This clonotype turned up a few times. CDR3 nucleotide sequence: TGTGCCAGCAGCGATGGTAGGGGAGGGCTCAATGAGCAGTTCTTC. Translated, it gives CASSDGRGGLNEQFF. This chain connects TRBV7-6 to TRBJ2-1; 7 bases align to TRBD2. The junction had 10 bases not matched to a gene; V was cut back by 5 bases and J by 6 bases. Germline lookup yields CDR1 SGHVS and CDR2 FNYEAQ. CDR3 length equals 15 residues.

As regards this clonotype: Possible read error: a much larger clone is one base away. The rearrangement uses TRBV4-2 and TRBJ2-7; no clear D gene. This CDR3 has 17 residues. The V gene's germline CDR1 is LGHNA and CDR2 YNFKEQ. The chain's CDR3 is CASGQDTASQSSYEQYF. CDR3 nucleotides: TGTGCCAGCGGCCAAGATACAGCGTCCCAAAGCTCCTACGAGCAGTACTTC.

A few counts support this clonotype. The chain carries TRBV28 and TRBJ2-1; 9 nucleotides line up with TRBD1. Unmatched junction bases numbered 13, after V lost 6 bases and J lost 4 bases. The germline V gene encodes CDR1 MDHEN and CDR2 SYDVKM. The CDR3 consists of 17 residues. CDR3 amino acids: CASRDMPGQGSYNEQFF. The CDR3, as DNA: TGTGCCAGCAGGGACATGCCGGGACAGGGTTCATACAATGAGCAGTTCTTC.

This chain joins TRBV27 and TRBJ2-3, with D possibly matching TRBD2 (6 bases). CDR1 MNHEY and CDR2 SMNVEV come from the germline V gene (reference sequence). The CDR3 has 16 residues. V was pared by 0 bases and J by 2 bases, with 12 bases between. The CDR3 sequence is CASSLSLAGFTDTQYF. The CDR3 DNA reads TGTGCCAGCAGTTTATCCCTGGCGGGGTTCACAGATACGCAGTATTTT.

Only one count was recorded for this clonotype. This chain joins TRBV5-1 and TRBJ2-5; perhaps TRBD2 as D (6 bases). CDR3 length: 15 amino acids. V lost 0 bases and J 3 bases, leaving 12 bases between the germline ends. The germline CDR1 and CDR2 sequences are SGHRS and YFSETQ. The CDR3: CASSLASGEEETQYF. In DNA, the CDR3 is TGCGCCAGCAGCTTGGCTTCGGGGGAGGAAGAGACCCAGTACTTC.

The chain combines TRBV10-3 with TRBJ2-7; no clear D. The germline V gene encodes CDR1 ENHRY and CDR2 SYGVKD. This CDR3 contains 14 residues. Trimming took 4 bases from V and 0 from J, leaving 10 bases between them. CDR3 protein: CAISAVGSSYEQYF. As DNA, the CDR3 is TGTGCCATCAGTGCCGTGGGGTCCTCCTACGAGCAGTACTTC.

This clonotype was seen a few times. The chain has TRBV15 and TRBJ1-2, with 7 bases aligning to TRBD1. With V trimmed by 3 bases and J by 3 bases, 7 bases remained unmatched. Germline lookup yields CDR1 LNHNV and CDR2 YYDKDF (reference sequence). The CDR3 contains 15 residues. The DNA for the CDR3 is TGTGCCACCAGCAGTTACAGGGGTTTCGACTATGGCTACACCTTC. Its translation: CATSSYRGFDYGYTF.

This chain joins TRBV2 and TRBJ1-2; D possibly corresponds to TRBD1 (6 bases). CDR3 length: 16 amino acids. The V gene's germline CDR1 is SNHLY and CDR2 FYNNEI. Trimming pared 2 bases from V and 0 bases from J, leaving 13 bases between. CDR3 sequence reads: CASSETAGVTNYGYTF. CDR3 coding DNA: TGTGCCAGCAGTGAAACGGCAGGGGTTACTAACTATGGCTACACCTTC.

This CDR3 reads CASSFDLTEAFF. CDR3 DNA sequence: TGTGCCAGCAGTTTTGACCTTACTGAAGCTTTCTTT. The chain links TRBV12-3 or TRBV12-4 to TRBJ1-1; D gene unclear. Deletions cut 3 bases from V and 5 bases from J, with 7 bases between. The CDR3 contains 12 residues.

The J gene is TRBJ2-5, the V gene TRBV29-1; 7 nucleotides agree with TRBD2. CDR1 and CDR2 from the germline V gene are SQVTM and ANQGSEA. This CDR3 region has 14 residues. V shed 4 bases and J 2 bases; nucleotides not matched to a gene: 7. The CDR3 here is CSVGRGGGQETQYF. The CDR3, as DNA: TGCAGCGTTGGGCGCGGGGGAGGTCAAGAGACCCAGTACTTC.

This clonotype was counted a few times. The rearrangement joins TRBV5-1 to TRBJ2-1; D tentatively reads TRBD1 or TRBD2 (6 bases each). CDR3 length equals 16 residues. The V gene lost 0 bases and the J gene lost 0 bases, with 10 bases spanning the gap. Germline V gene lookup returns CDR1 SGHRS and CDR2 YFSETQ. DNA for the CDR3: TGCGCCAGCAGCTTGGGGTGGGGGGCCTCCTACAATGAGCAGTTCTTC. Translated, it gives CASSLGWGASYNEQFF.

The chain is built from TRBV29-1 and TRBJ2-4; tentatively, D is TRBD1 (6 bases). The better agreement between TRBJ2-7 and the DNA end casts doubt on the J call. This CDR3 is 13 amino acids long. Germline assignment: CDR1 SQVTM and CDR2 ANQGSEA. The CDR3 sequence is CSVVQQGPYEQYF. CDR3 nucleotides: TGCAGCGTGGTACAACAGGGTCCCTACGAGCAGTACTTC.

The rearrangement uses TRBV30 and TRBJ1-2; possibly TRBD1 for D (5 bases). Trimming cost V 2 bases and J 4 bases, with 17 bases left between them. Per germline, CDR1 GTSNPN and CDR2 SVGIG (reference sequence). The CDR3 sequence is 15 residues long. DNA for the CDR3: TGTGCCTGGAGTACCGGGACCCCGGGGCGCTATGGCTACACCTTC. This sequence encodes CAWSTGTPGRYGYTF. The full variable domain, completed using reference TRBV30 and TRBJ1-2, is SQTIHQWPATLVQPVGSPLSLECTVEGTSNPNLYWYRQAAGRGLQLLFYSVGIGQISSEVPQNLSASRPQDRQFILSSKKLLLSDSGFYLCAWSTGTPGRYGYTFGSGTRLTVV.